A selection of T cell receptor beta chains follows, all from one sample in a study of response to subunit inactivated influenza vaccine. TCRdb itself ran the RT-PCR reads through MiXCR, one entry per CDR3 protein. This sample carries roughly 650,000 distinct CDR3 sequences, 15% to 17% of them seen once, and the ten largest clones take 11%. The sample consisted of PBMCs from blood, taken less than 13 days after vaccination. All receptors come from a man aged 50-59 years who received an inactivated influenza vaccine. Both conserved end residues are part of each CDR3. D genes are given only for firm matches. For some rows the clone size is stated as once, few or many, or as a class when expanded; others skip it.

d_gene	abundance	v_gene	j_gene	CDR3nt	CDR3aa
TRBD1	-	TRBV7-9	TRBJ1-1	TGTGCCAGCAGCACCCTAAACCGGGACAGCTGGCGAGCTTTCTTT	CASSTLNRDSWRAFF
-	-	TRBV5-1	TRBJ2-5	TGCGCCAGCAGCCTCGGAGGGTCATCGGAGACCCAGTACTTC	CASSLGGSSETQYF
TRBD2	-	TRBV9	TRBJ2-5	TGTGCCAGCAGCGTAGGAGCGGGAGGTTTCGCAGAGACCCAGTACTTC	CASSVGAGGFAETQYF
-	few	TRBV28	TRBJ2-2	TGTGCCAGCAGTACGCCTTTGGTGACGGTGACGAACACCGGGGAGCTGTTTTTT	CASSTPLVTVTNTGELFF
TRBD2	few	TRBV5-1	TRBJ2-3	TGCGCCAGCAGTCCTTCTAGCGGGAGCACAGATACGCAGTATTTT	CASSPSSGSTDTQYF
TRBD2	few	TRBV20-1	TRBJ2-1	TGCAGTGCTAGAGATCGTCGAGCGGGGACGAGCTCCTACAATGAGCAGTTCTTC	CSARDRRAGTSSYNEQFF
-	-	TRBV28	TRBJ2-3	TGTGCCAGCAGTTTTGCGGGACCCACAGATACGCAGTATTTT	CASSFAGPTDTQYF
TRBD2	-	TRBV5-5	TRBJ2-5	TGTGCCAGCGGCATACGACTAGCGGGGGGGCCAGTGACCCAGTACTTC	CASGIRLAGGPVTQYF
-	-	TRBV12-3/TRBV12-4	TRBJ2-3	TGTGCCAGCAGTCCCGACAACAGGGTTTTGCCTGCAGATACGCAGTATTTT	CASSPDNRVLPADTQYF
TRBD2	few	TRBV5-1	TRBJ2-7	TGCGCCAGCAGCTTGGGTCTAACTAGCGGGAGTGAAGAAGAGCAGTACTTC	CASSLGLTSGSEEEQYF
TRBD1	-	TRBV3-1	TRBJ1-1	TGTGCCAGCAGCCAGGCCCCGTGGACAGGGGCGATGGCTTTCTTT	CASSQAPWTGAMAFF
-	-	TRBV6-6	TRBJ2-2	TGTGCCAGCAGTTTGGGGGCGGTCGTGGATTTCACCGGGGAGCTGTTTTTT	CASSLGAVVDFTGELFF
TRBD1	-	TRBV5-5	TRBJ2-3	TGTGCCAGCAGCCTCACAGGGGTGACAGATACGCAGTATTTT	CASSLTGVTDTQYF
TRBD2	few	TRBV20-1	TRBJ2-7	TGCAGCTTAACTAGCGGGAGCTACGAGCAGTACTTC	CSLTSGSYEQYF
TRBD2	few	TRBV7-2	TRBJ2-1	TGTGCCAGCAGCTCAGGACTAGCATATGAGCAGTTCTTC	CASSSGLAYEQFF
TRBD1	-	TRBV5-1	TRBJ2-5	TGCGCCAGCAGCTTCTGGACAGGGGTTGAGGAGACCCAGTACTTC	CASSFWTGVEETQYF
-	-	TRBV15	TRBJ1-1	TGTGCCACCAGCAGAGAGGGCTGGATGAACACTGAAGCTTTCTTT	CATSREGWMNTEAFF
-	few	TRBV29-1	TRBJ1-1	TGCAGCGTTGAGGCAGGGTTCGGTGAAGCTTTCTTT	CSVEAGFGEAFF
-	few	TRBV24-1	TRBJ2-5	TGTGCCACCAGTGATTTGAGTCGGTACCCAGAGACCCAGTACTTC	CATSDLSRYPETQYF
-	-	TRBV29-1	TRBJ1-5	TGCAGCGTTGGGATAGAGGGGAATCAGCCCCAGCATTTT	CSVGIEGNQPQHF
TRBD1	few	TRBV6-1	TRBJ2-3	TGTGCCAGCAGTCCACGAAGGTCAGGGGGCCGGAGAGATACGCAGTATTTT	CASSPRRSGGRRDTQYF
TRBD1	few	TRBV5-6	TRBJ2-2	TGTGCCAGCAGCTTTTTAGCAGGACAGGCCGGGGAGCTGTTTTTT	CASSFLAGQAGELFF
-	-	TRBV7-2	TRBJ2-1	TGTGCCAGCAGCCTATCTATGGGGAGCAATGAGCAGTTCTTC	CASSLSMGSNEQFF
TRBD2	many	TRBV28	TRBJ2-7	TGTGCCAGCAGAGGGACTAGCGGGAGATCCGAGCAGTACTTC	CASRGTSGRSEQYF
TRBD2	few	TRBV14	TRBJ2-1	TGTGCCAGCAGCCGAGGGACTAGCGGGGTCGGGGGTGAGCAGTTCTTC	CASSRGTSGVGGEQFF
-	-	TRBV27	TRBJ2-1	TGTGCCAGCAGTCCACTGGGGTTCGGCATTGAGCAGTTCTTC	CASSPLGFGIEQFF
-	-	TRBV12-3/TRBV12-4	TRBJ2-1	TGTGCCAGCAGTTTCGACCGGGACATGCTGTTCTTC	CASSFDRDMLFF
-	-	TRBV7-8	TRBJ2-7	TGTGCCAGCAGCCCCAGACAAGCACTCTCCTACGAGCAGTACTTC	CASSPRQALSYEQYF
-	-	TRBV5-6	TRBJ2-1	TGTGCCAGCAGCGCGGGGGCGTCTGTCTACAATGAGCAGTTCTTC	CASSAGASVYNEQFF
-	many	TRBV6-2/TRBV6-3	TRBJ1-2	TGTGCCAGCACCGACCGACAGGATTATGGCTACACCTTC	CASTDRQDYGYTF
-	many	TRBV5-1	TRBJ1-1	TGCGCCAGCAGACATGAGGGTGAAGCTTTCTTT	CASRHEGEAFF
-	-	TRBV20-1	TRBJ2-6	TGCAGTGCTAGAGATGGCGGGGCTGGGGCCAACGTCCTGACTTTC	CSARDGGAGANVLTF
-	-	TRBV7-8	TRBJ2-5	TGTGCCAGCAGCACCCTAGTCGTGGAGACCCAGTACTTC	CASSTLVVETQYF